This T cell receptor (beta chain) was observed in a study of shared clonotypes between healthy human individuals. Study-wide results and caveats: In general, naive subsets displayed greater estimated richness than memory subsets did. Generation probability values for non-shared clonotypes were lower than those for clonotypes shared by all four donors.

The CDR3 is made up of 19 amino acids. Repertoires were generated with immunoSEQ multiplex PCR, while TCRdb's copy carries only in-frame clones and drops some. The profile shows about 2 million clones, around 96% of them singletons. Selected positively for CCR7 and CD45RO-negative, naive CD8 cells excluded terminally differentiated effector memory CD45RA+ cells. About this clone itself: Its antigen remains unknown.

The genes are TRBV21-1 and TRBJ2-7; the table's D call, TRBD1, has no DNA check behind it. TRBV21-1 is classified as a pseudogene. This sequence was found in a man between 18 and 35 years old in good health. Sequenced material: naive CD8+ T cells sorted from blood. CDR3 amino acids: CASSKADDRGSRGYYEQYF. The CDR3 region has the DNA TGTGCCAGCAGCAAAGCGGACGACAGGGGCTCCCGGGGATACTACGAGCAGTACTTC.